This T cell receptor beta chain originates from a study of T cell changes during pregnancy in multiple sclerosis. Clones were sequenced by immunoSEQ multiplex PCR, and TCRdb holds only the in-frame ones, with some missing. Of about 40,000 clones in the sample, around nine tenths are singletons; the top ten hold over 0.95%. The starting material was peripheral blood, obtained before pregnancy. This receptor was obtained from a female donor with multiple sclerosis, enrolled in a pregnancy study.

CDR3 DNA: TGTGCCAGCAGCTCCCGGGAGCGGGCGGGACCGACCCAGTACTTC. This translates into CASSSRERAGPTQYF. This chain connects TRBV7-2 to TRBJ2-5, with a possible D match to TRBD2 (6 bases). V lost 4 bases and J 7 bases, leaving 19 bases between the germline ends. Germline V gives CDR1 SGHTA, CDR2 FQGNSA. The CDR3 contains 15 residues.